These 4 T cell receptor beta chains were all obtained from the same sample, sequenced in a study of Ad26.COV2.S vaccination and SARS-CoV-2 variants. Sequenced by immunoSEQ multiplex PCR; TCRdb stores in-frame clones only, minus some. Among roughly 150,000 clones listed, 75% to 90% were seen once. The sequences come from peripheral blood, collected after recovery from COVID-19. Every receptor here comes from a human donor who had recovered from COVID-19.

This clone has a handful of counts. The chain is built from TRBV7-8 and TRBJ1-1; 11 bases agree with TRBD1. V dropped 5 bases and J dropped 7; count of bases not matched to a gene: 3. The CDR3 sequence is 13 residues long. The V gene's germline CDR1 is SGHVS and CDR2 FQNEAQ. The DNA for the CDR3 is TGTGCCAGCAGCACGGGACAGGGGGTTGAAGCTTTCTTT. Translation gives CASSTGQGVEAFF.

This sequence joins TRBV7-2 and TRBJ2-7; maybe TRBD2 (6 bases). CDR1 and CDR2 from the germline V gene are SGHTA and FQGNSA. Trimming took off 1 base at V and 6 bases at J, with 16 bases between the two ends. CDR3 length: 15 residues. The CDR3 here is CASSLDFGGGGEQYF. The CDR3 region has the DNA TGTGCCAGCAGCTTAGACTTTGGGGGAGGCGGCGAGCAGTACTTC.

The CDR3 reads CASSYPRQGSSYNEQFF. The DNA of the CDR3 is TGTGCCAGCAGTTACCCAAGACAGGGAAGCTCCTACAATGAGCAGTTCTTC. The chain uses TRBV6-2 or TRBV6-3 and TRBJ2-1; 7 bases are shared with TRBD1. Germline V gene sequence: CDR1 MNHEY, CDR2 SVGEGT. Losses at the gene ends were 2 bases for V and 0 bases for J; bases not matched to a gene: 7. The CDR3 loop spans 17 amino acids.

This chain connects TRBV28 to TRBJ1-2; weak D call: TRBD1 (5 bases). V was trimmed by 7 bases and J by 2 bases, leaving 17 bases between them. The CDR3 consists of 15 residues. In germline, CDR1 is MDHEN, CDR2 SYDVKM. The CDR3 spells CASTEETELNYGYTF. CDR3 coding DNA: TGTGCCAGCACCGAAGAGACAGAGTTAAACTATGGCTACACCTTC.